These 24 T cell receptor beta chains share one sample of origin, sequenced in a study of shared clonotypes between healthy human individuals. The table came from immunoSEQ multiplex PCR; TCRdb's copy has only in-frame clones and leaves some out. The sample contains roughly 680,000 clones, 72% of which appear only once. The source material was memory CD4+ T cells sorted from blood. The subset is: CD45RA-negative fraction. These TCRs come from a woman in her 30s in good health.

V is TRBV4-2 and J is TRBJ2-7; TRBD2 aligns across 7 bases. Losses at the gene ends were 3 bases for V and 0 bases for J; bases not matched to a gene: 8. This CDR3 is 16 amino acids long. Germline CDR1 and CDR2: LGHNA and YNFKEQ. The CDR3 is CASSQVAGDPSYEQYF. The CDR3 DNA reads as TGTGCCAGCAGCCAGGTAGCGGGTGATCCCTCCTACGAGCAGTACTTC.

V usage is TRBV2 and J usage is TRBJ2-7, with D possibly TRBD2 on 5 matching bases. This CDR3 is built from 14 residues. The V and J ends lost 4 bases and 1 base respectively, with 11 bases between them. Per the germline V gene, CDR1 is SNHLY and CDR2 is FYNNEI. In DNA, the CDR3 is TGTGCCAGCAGTGGAAGTGAGGGTTCCTACGAGCAGTACTTC. Residues: CASSGSEGSYEQYF.

The rearrangement joins TRBV7-3 to TRBJ2-1; D may match TRBD1 or TRBD2 (5 bases each). Per the germline V gene, CDR1 is SGHTA and CDR2 is FQGTGA. Trimming stripped 5 bases from V and 0 bases from J, with 11 bases between. This CDR3 contains 15 residues. As DNA, the CDR3 is TGTGCCAGCAGCGTACAGGAGGCCTCCTACAATGAGCAGTTCTTC. This gives the protein CASSVQEASYNEQFF.

J is TRBJ2-2 and V is TRBV5-6; 8 bases match TRBD2. Germline V CDR1 and CDR2: SGHDT, YYEEEE. V lost 1 base, J lost 5 bases, and 7 bases stayed unmatched. The CDR3 spans 16 residues. CDR3: CASSLYSAGGTGELFF. The CDR3 nucleotides are TGTGCCAGCAGCTTGTACTCGGCGGGAGGTACCGGGGAGCTGTTTTTT. The variable domain in full, with the rest retrieved from reference TRBV5-6 and TRBJ2-2, is DAGVTQSPTHLIKTRGQQVTLRCSPKSGHDTVSWYQQALGQGPQFIFQYYEEEERQRGNFPDRFSGHQFPNYSSELNVNALLLGDSALYLCASSLYSAGGTGELFFGEGSRLTVL.

The chain joins TRBV7-8 to TRBJ1-1, with D unresolved. V was pared by 1 base and J by 4 bases, with 19 bases between. The CDR3 sequence is 17 residues long. The germline V gene has CDR1 SGHVS and CDR2 FQNEAQ. CDR3 sequence: CASSLGQEARWGTEAFF. The DNA of the CDR3 is TGTGCCAGCAGCTTAGGGCAGGAGGCTCGTTGGGGCACTGAAGCTTTCTTT. The variable domain in full, completed from reference TRBV7-8 and TRBJ1-1, reads GAGVSQSPRYKVAKRGQDVALRCDPISGHVSLFWYQQALGQGPEFLTYFQNEAQLDKSGLPSDRFFAERPEGSVSTLKIQRTQQEDSAVYLCASSLGQEARWGTEAFFGQGTRLTVV.

This clone is a singleton in its sample. The chain has TRBV5-6 and TRBJ2-7; D gene uncertain. This CDR3 has 16 residues. Trimming took off 0 bases at V and 2 bases at J, with 15 bases between the two ends. CDR1 and CDR2 from the germline V gene are SGHDT and YYEEEE. The CDR3 loop reads CASSLGGPFKTYEQYF. Written as DNA, the CDR3 is TGTGCCAGCAGCTTGGGAGGACCCTTTAAGACCTACGAGCAGTACTTC.

The chain combines TRBV11-2 with TRBJ2-1, with D possibly TRBD2 on 5 matching bases. CDR1 SGHAT and CDR2 FQNNGV come from the germline V gene. The CDR3 has 17 residues. The V gene lost 4 bases and the J gene lost 5 bases, with 21 bases spanning the gap. The CDR3 spells CASSSQPRGAGNNEQFF. DNA for the CDR3: TGTGCCAGCAGCTCTCAACCTCGGGGAGCAGGAAACAATGAGCAGTTCTTC.

This clone was counted a single time. The chain recombines TRBV18 with TRBJ2-2; TRBD2 agrees at 7 bases. The CDR3 loop spans 16 amino acids. Germline CDR1 reads KGHSH; CDR2 reads LQKENI. After removal of 6 bases from V and 0 bases from J, the junction contained 7 bases not matched to a gene. The CDR3 protein is CASSAWGGTNTGELFF. CDR3 bases: TGTGCCAGCTCGGCCTGGGGGGGAACGAACACCGGGGAGCTGTTTTTT.

This clone has ten or more counts. Distinct nucleotide sequences in the sample also encode this CDR3. The CDR3 sequence: CASSLLAGGNTGELFF. The CDR3 DNA sequence: TGTGCCAGCAGCCTCCTAGCGGGAGGGAACACCGGGGAGCTGTTTTTT. This chain joins TRBV11-2 and TRBJ2-2; TRBD2 agrees at 11 bases. The CDR3 covers 16 residues. V lost 5 bases to trimming and J lost 1 base; unmatched junction nucleotides: 3. The V gene's germline CDR1 is SGHAT and CDR2 FQNNGV.

This rearrangement joins TRBV6-6 to TRBJ1-1, with D hard to call. In germline, CDR1 is MNHNY, CDR2 SVGAGI (reference sequence). The CDR3 consists of 14 residues. V lost 6 bases to trimming and J lost 6 bases, with 17 bases between them. The DNA for the CDR3 is TGTGCCAGCAGCCCGGTCTCCTTAAGCGCTGAAGCTTTCTTT. This codes for CASSPVSLSAEAFF.

The V gene is TRBV7-9, the J gene TRBJ1-6; D not resolved. Per the germline V gene, CDR1 is SEHNR and CDR2 is FQNEAQ (reference sequence). This CDR3 is built from 12 residues. V lost 4 bases to trimming and J lost 10 bases, with 8 bases between them. In DNA, the CDR3 is TGTGCCAGCAGCTACCCCCCCTCACCCCTCCACTTT. Translating it yields CASSYPPSPLHF. Full variable domain (outside the CDR3, taken from reference TRBV7-9 and TRBJ1-6): DTGVSQNPRHKITKRGQNVTFRCDPISEHNRLYWYRQTLGQGPEFLTYFQNEAQLEKSRLLSDRFSAERPKGSFSTLEIQRTEQGDSAMYLCASSYPPSPLHFGNGTRLTVT.

The chain carries TRBV29-1 and TRBJ1-2; D ambiguous. The V end was cut by 3 bases, the J end by 2 bases, with 7 bases between. This CDR3 contains 12 residues. The V gene's germline CDR1 is SQVTM and CDR2 ANQGSEA. The chain's CDR3 is CSVDSWNYGYTF. The DNA of the CDR3 is TGCAGCGTTGATAGTTGGAACTATGGCTACACCTTC.

The chain is built from TRBV5-1 and TRBJ1-1, with TRBD1 as a possible D gene (6 bases). V dropped 4 bases and J dropped 0 bases, with 10 bases sitting between them. The CDR3 length is 14 residues. The V gene's germline CDR1 is SGHRS and CDR2 YFSETQ. CDR3 sequence reads: CASSRDIMNTEAFF. DNA for the CDR3: TGCGCCAGCAGCCGGGACATAATGAACACTGAAGCTTTCTTT. Full variable domain (missing parts from reference TRBV5-1 and TRBJ1-1): KAGVTQTPRYLIKTRGQQVTLSCSPISGHRSVSWYQQTPGQGLQFLFEYFSETQRNKGNFPGRFSGRQFSNSRSEMNVSTLELGDSALYLCASSRDIMNTEAFFGQGTRLTVV.

The rearrangement links TRBV5-4 to TRBJ1-4; 7 bases map to TRBD1. CDR3 length equals 15 residues. The ends lost 4 bases at V and 0 bases at J; junction bases unmatched: 3. In germline, CDR1 is SGHNT, CDR2 YYREEE (reference sequence). The CDR3 spells CASSLGQTTNEKLFF. Written as DNA, the CDR3 is TGTGCCAGCAGCCTGGGACAGACAACTAATGAAAAACTGTTTTTT.

The J gene is TRBJ1-4, the V gene TRBV28; possibly TRBD1 for D (5 bases). Germline CDR1 and CDR2: MDHEN and SYDVKM. Trimming took off 7 bases at V and 5 bases at J, with 17 bases between the two ends. The CDR3 consists of 15 residues. The CDR3 nucleotides are TGTGCCAGCACCTCAGGCGGGGCCCCCAATGAAAAACTGTTTTTT. As protein: CASTSGGAPNEKLFF.

This sequence joins TRBV5-4 and TRBJ2-2; weak D call: TRBD2 (8 bases). The V gene lost 5 bases and the J gene lost 4 bases, with 18 bases spanning the gap. The CDR3 loop spans 16 amino acids. Germline V gives CDR1 SGHNT, CDR2 YYREEE (reference sequence). This CDR3 reads CASRRGLAGPTGELFF. The CDR3 region has the DNA TGTGCCAGCAGAAGGGGGCTAGCGGGCCCCACCGGGGAGCTGTTTTTT.

The chain couples TRBV19 to TRBJ1-4; D call uncertain. The CDR3 consists of 14 residues. Trimming pared 2 bases from V and 10 bases from J, leaving 14 bases between. Germline lookup yields CDR1 LNHDA and CDR2 SQIVND (reference sequence). The chain's CDR3 is CASSITEDYPKLFF. The CDR3 bases are TGTGCCAGTAGTATAACGGAGGACTACCCAAAACTGTTTTTT.

This sequence joins TRBV11-3 and TRBJ2-3, with 9 bases that match TRBD2. J was trimmed by 5 bases and V by 3 bases; bases with no gene match: 3. CDR1 and CDR2 (germline): SGHNT, YENEEA. The CDR3 has 14 amino acids. CDR3 protein: CASSFVAGVDTQYF. The CDR3 DNA reads as TGTGCCAGCAGCTTTGTAGCGGGAGTAGATACGCAGTATTTT. Full variable domain (rest looked up from reference TRBV11-3 and TRBJ2-3): EAGVVQSPRYKIIEKKQPVAFWCNPISGHNTLYWYLQNLGQGPELLIRYENEEAVDDSQLPKDRFSAERLKGVDSTLKIQPAELGDSAVYLCASSFVAGVDTQYFGPGTRLTVL.

The sample holds one count of this clone. The chain combines TRBV5-1 with TRBJ2-3; the match to TRBD2 covers 11 bases. This CDR3 is built from 15 residues. With V trimmed by 2 bases and J by 3 bases, 2 bases remained unmatched. In germline, CDR1 is SGHRS, CDR2 YFSETQ. CDR3 DNA: TGCGCCAGCAGCTTTGGGACTAGCGGAACAGATACGCAGTATTTT. Its translation: CASSFGTSGTDTQYF. Filled out from reference TRBV5-1 and TRBJ2-3, the complete variable domain reads KAGVTQTPRYLIKTRGQQVTLSCSPISGHRSVSWYQQTPGQGLQFLFEYFSETQRNKGNFPGRFSGRQFSNSRSEMNVSTLELGDSALYLCASSFGTSGTDTQYFGPGTRLTVL.

This clone was detected only once. V gene TRBV30 combines with J gene TRBJ1-1; D gene ambiguous. This CDR3 is 13 amino acids long. Looked up from germline, CDR1 is GTSNPN and CDR2 is SVGIG (reference sequence). V was clipped by 0 bases and J by 1 base, with 6 bases between them. The CDR3 protein is CAWSVYRNTEAFF. CDR3 DNA sequence: TGTGCCTGGAGTGTGTACAGGAACACTGAAGCTTTCTTT.

The genes are TRBV28 and TRBJ1-1; D might be TRBD1 (6 bases). Germline lookup yields CDR1 MDHEN and CDR2 SYDVKM. This CDR3 has 12 amino acids. V lost 6 bases and J lost 10, with 15 bases in between. The CDR3 loop reads CASRGGAPRAFF. The CDR3 region has the DNA TGTGCCAGCAGGGGGGGGGCCCCAAGAGCTTTCTTT.

The chain employs TRBV18 and TRBJ2-5; D possibly corresponds to TRBD2 (6 bases). The CDR3 totals 14 residues. Trimming took off 5 bases at V and 4 bases at J, with 14 bases between the two ends. CDR1 KGHSH and CDR2 LQKENI come from the germline V gene. The CDR3 nucleotides are TGTGCCAGCTCATTGGTGCTCGGGGGAGAGACCCAGTACTTC. It is translated as CASSLVLGGETQYF.

In this sample, this clone turned up once. Here the CDR3 DNA reads TGTGCCAGCAGCTCAAAATACTGGACTTCCACGCAGTTCTTC. This encodes CASSSKYWTSTQFF. V and J are TRBV11-1 and TRBJ2-1; possibly TRBD2 for D (5 bases). CDR3 length equals 14 residues. CDR1 SGHAT and CDR2 FQDESV come from the germline V gene (reference sequence). The ends were cut back, 4 bases at V and 12 bases at J, with 19 bases in the middle.

This clone was counted a single time. This sequence joins TRBV30 and TRBJ2-2; the D is unclear. The germline gives CDR1 GTSNPN, CDR2 SVGIG (reference sequence). The ends were cut back, 5 bases at V and 0 bases at J, with 10 bases in the middle. The length of the CDR3 is 14 residues. CDR3 nucleotides: TGTGCCTGGTCAAGACGGGCGAACACCGGGGAGCTGTTTTTT. Translating gives CAWSRRANTGELFF.